Given below is one T cell receptor (beta chain) in context. These data originate in a study of blood T cells in healthy people across ages. Germline CDR1 and CDR2: DFQATT and SNEGSKA (reference sequence). The CDR3 spans 14 residues. The junction had 6 bases not matched to a gene; V was cut back by 8 bases and J by 4 bases. A second PCR, run for roughly 7 to 12 cycles, used a sample-barcoded 5' primer plus a J-beta primer mix. Each CDR3 protein is one row after TCRdb ran MiXCR on the 5' RACE reads. The sample has more than 650,000 distinct CDR3 sequences; about 26% are singletons. The same sample was also studied in work on T cells of mothers and their children. From that report: The donor cohort consisted of three healthy Caucasian mothers and their six children. In each mother, TCR beta CDR3 reads exceeded 9.5 million; in each child, they numbered 3 million to 3.5 million.

This chain joins TRBV20-1 and TRBJ2-3; 13 bases fit TRBD2. The TCR comes from a boy aged 5-17 years in good health. Sequenced: blood. CDR3 bases: TGCAGTACCTCAGGACTAGCGGGAGCAGATACGCAGTATTTT. Translating gives CSTSGLAGADTQYF.